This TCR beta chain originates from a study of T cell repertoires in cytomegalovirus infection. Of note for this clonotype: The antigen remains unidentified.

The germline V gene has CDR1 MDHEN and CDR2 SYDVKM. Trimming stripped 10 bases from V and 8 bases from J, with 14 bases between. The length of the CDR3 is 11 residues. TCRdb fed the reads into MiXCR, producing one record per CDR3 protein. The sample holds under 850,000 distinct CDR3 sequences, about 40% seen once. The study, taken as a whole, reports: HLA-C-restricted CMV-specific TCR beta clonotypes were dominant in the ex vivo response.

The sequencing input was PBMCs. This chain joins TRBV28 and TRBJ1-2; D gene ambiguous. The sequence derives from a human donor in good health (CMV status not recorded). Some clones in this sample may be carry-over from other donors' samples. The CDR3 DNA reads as TGTGCCACCAAAGATCGGCTCGGCTACACCTTC. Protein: CATKDRLGYTF.